One and the same sample provided the 32 T cell receptor beta chains below, sequenced in a study of beta chain features in type 1 diabetes. Expressed TCRB transcripts were sequenced, since all the RNA that had been isolated was reverse transcribed. TCRdb keeps only in-frame clones here, not all; method: immunoSEQ multiplex PCR. The table lists about 250,000 clones, approximately 11% of them singletons. Notes on the study in general: In every one of the four CD4+ subsets, TCRB CDR3s were moderately but significantly shorter in Type 1 diabetes patients.

Antigens of these TCRs are unknown. Sequencing used naive CD4+ T cells from blood. These receptors all come from a young man with type 1 diabetes.

This chain uses TRBV6-5 with TRBJ2-5; TRBD2 matches at 14 bases. Trimming removed 6 bases from V and 3 bases from J; junction bases left unmatched: 3. Looked up from germline, CDR1 is MNHEY and CDR2 is SVGAGI. The CDR3 totals 15 residues. The CDR3 region has the DNA TGTGCCAGCAGGCGACTAGCGGGGGGGAAAGAGACCCAGTACTTC. Translation: CASRRLAGGKETQYF.

This clone was seen a handful of times. The chain uses TRBV20-1 and TRBJ2-2; D ambiguous. Trimming took 6 bases from V and 6 from J, leaving 8 bases between them. The CDR3 has 11 amino acids. Germline-derived CDR1 and CDR2 are DFQATT and SNEGSKA (reference sequence). The CDR3, as DNA: TGCAGTGCGGGCGTCGCCGGGGAGCTGTTTTTT. Residues: CSAGVAGELFF.

This clone has only a few counts. The chain is built from TRBV11-2 and TRBJ2-5; 9 nucleotides match TRBD2. The CDR3 extends over 16 amino acids. V trimming: 5 bases; J trimming: 4 bases; junction bases outside the gene matches: 11. The germline CDR1 and CDR2 sequences are SGHAT and FQNNGV. The CDR3 is CASSQVGGGASETQYF. CDR3 nucleotide sequence: TGTGCCAGCAGCCAAGTTGGCGGGGGGGCTTCAGAGACCCAGTACTTC.

This clone has a handful of counts. The genes are TRBV30 and TRBJ1-4; the match to TRBD1 covers 11 bases. Trimming at V came to 3 bases and at J to 8 bases, leaving 2 bases not matched to a gene. Germline CDR1 reads GTSNPN; CDR2 reads SVGIG (reference sequence). This CDR3 is built from 13 residues. In DNA form, the CDR3 reads TGTGCCTGGAGGGGACAGGGGGGAGAAAAACTGTTTTTT. Encoded protein: CAWRGQGGEKLFF.

The chain links TRBV30 to TRBJ1-5; TRBD1 aligns across 8 bases. The germline V gene has CDR1 GTSNPN and CDR2 SVGIG (reference sequence). J was trimmed by 6 bases and V by 3 bases; bases with no gene match: 4. This CDR3 has 13 residues. The CDR3 DNA reads as TGTGCCTGGAGCGACAGGGGAGGTCAGCCCCAGCATTTT. This encodes CAWSDRGGQPQHF.

This clone was counted between two and nine times. The V and J genes are TRBV7-8 and TRBJ2-7, with unresolved D. The length of the CDR3 is 15 residues. CDR1 and CDR2 from the germline V gene are SGHVS and FQNEAQ. With 5 bases removed from V and 0 bases from J, the gap between germline ends came to 14 bases. CDR3 nucleotides: TGTGCCAGCAGCCTCCTGGCGGAGAGCTCCTACGAGCAGTACTTC. Its translation: CASSLLAESSYEQYF.

The V gene is TRBV14, the J gene TRBJ2-3; TRBD2 might be the D (6 bases). The CDR3 spans 15 residues. Between the trimmed V and J ends, which lost 6 bases and 2 bases, there was a span of 15 bases. Germline lookup yields CDR1 SGHDN and CDR2 FVKESK. The chain's CDR3 is CASRPPGGDTDTQYF. The CDR3 coding sequence is TGTGCCAGCAGGCCGCCCGGCGGGGACACAGATACGCAGTATTTT.

V is TRBV30 and J is TRBJ2-7; the D gene is possibly TRBD2 (5 bases). Germline CDR1 reads GTSNPN; CDR2 reads SVGIG (reference sequence). Trimming took off 8 bases at V and 4 bases at J, with 12 bases between the two ends. The CDR3 consists of 11 residues. CDR3 in amino acids: CAKTGSYEQYF. The CDR3 DNA reads as TGTGCCAAAACGGGGTCGTACGAGCAGTACTTC. The entire variable domain, with the rest obtained from reference TRBV30 and TRBJ2-7, is as follows: SQTIHQWPATLVQPVGSPLSLECTVEGTSNPNLYWYRQAAGRGLQLLFYSVGIGQISSEVPQNLSASRPQDRQFILSSKKLLLSDSGFYLCAKTGSYEQYFGPGTRLTVT.

This clone turned up a few times. The V gene is TRBV7-2, the J gene TRBJ1-5, with 8 bases lining up with TRBD1. This CDR3 contains 14 residues. V lost 3 bases, J lost 2 bases, and 0 bases stayed unmatched. Germline V gives CDR1 SGHTA, CDR2 FQGNSA. The CDR3 DNA is TGTGCCAGCAGCTTGGGACAGGGCAATCAGCCCCAGCATTTT. Protein: CASSLGQGNQPQHF.

This chain connects TRBV6-5 to TRBJ1-1; D remains unclear. The ends were cut back, 4 bases at V and 5 bases at J, with 14 bases in the middle. From germline, CDR1 is MNHEY and CDR2 SVGAGI. The CDR3 contains 14 residues. Here the CDR3 reads CASSLQLGRTEAFF. In DNA, the CDR3 is TGTGCCAGCAGTTTACAGTTGGGGAGGACTGAAGCTTTCTTT.

Only a few counts were recorded for this clone. The genes are TRBV9 and TRBJ2-1; possible D gene TRBD2, 6 bases. V was shortened by 3 bases and J by 0 bases, with 16 bases between the two germline ends. CDR1 is SGDLS and CDR2 is YYNGEE in the germline V gene. This CDR3 has 17 amino acids. The CDR3: CASSAYLAASSYNEQFF. CDR3 bases: TGTGCCAGCAGCGCCTACTTAGCGGCGAGCTCCTACAATGAGCAGTTCTTC.

A note on this clone: The identical CDR3 is also encoded by other nucleotide sequences in the sample. The J gene is TRBJ1-5, the V gene TRBV28; the D is unclear. The V end was cut by 4 bases, the J end by 4 bases, with 5 bases between. Germline loops: CDR1 MDHEN, CDR2 SYDVKM. The CDR3 totals 12 residues. CDR3 residues: CASSSGNQPQHF. CDR3 bases: TGTGCCAGCAGTTCGGGGAATCAGCCCCAGCATTTT. Combining the CDR3 with reference TRBV28 and TRBJ1-5 gives the whole variable domain DVKVTQSSRYLVKRTGEKVFLECVQDMDHENMFWYRQDPGLGLRLIYFSYDVKMKEKGDIPEGYSVSREKKERFSLILESASTNQTSMYLCASSSGNQPQHFGDGTRLSIL.

This clone turned up a few times. This rearrangement joins TRBV2 to TRBJ2-7, with D possibly being TRBD1 (6 bases). Germline V CDR1 and CDR2: SNHLY, FYNNEI. Trimming shortened V by 2 bases and J by 3 bases, and 11 bases separated the two germline ends. The CDR3 has 14 residues. CDR3 nucleotide sequence: TGTGCCAGCAGTGAAAGGCAGGGGTACTACGAGCAGTACTTC. Amino acids: CASSERQGYYEQYF. Complete variable domain (other parts from reference TRBV2 and TRBJ2-7): EPEVTQTPSHQVTQMGQEVILRCVPISNHLYFYWYRQILGQKVEFLVSFYNNEISEKSEIFDDQFSVERPDGSNFTLKIRSTKLEDSAMYFCASSERQGYYEQYFGPGTRLTVT.

The J gene is TRBJ2-5, the V gene TRBV28, with 9 bases identical to TRBD1. V lost 4 bases, J lost 5 bases, and 8 bases stayed unmatched. The germline V gene has CDR1 MDHEN and CDR2 SYDVKM. This CDR3 is built from 15 residues. As DNA, the CDR3 is TGTGCCAGCAGTTCCGCCGGGACAGGGTGGGAGACCCAGTACTTC. As protein: CASSSAGTGWETQYF.

This clone was detected a few times. J is TRBJ2-5 and V is TRBV29-1, with 12 bases lining up with TRBD2. This CDR3 contains 16 residues. With 4 bases clipped from V and 3 bases from J, the junction kept 9 bases outside the gene matches. Germline assignment: CDR1 SQVTM and CDR2 ANQGSEA. CDR3 sequence: CSVGLAGDSIKETQYF. The CDR3 DNA reads TGCAGCGTTGGACTAGCGGGGGATTCCATTAAAGAGACCCAGTACTTC.

This clone has only a few counts. The V gene is TRBV25-1, the J gene TRBJ1-3; D is undetermined. V lost 2 bases to trimming and J lost 2 bases, with 10 bases between them. Germline CDR1 MGHDK, CDR2 SYGVNS. CDR3 length: 15 amino acids. CDR3 sequence reads: CASSETPGTGNTIYF. In DNA, the CDR3 is TGTGCCAGCAGTGAAACCCCGGGAACTGGAAACACCATATATTTT.

This clone has only a few counts. The chain carries TRBV6-5 and TRBJ1-1; 9 bases fit TRBD1. Germline CDR1 MNHEY, CDR2 SVGAGI. The junction had 6 bases not matched to a gene; V was cut back by 7 bases and J by 3 bases. The CDR3 contains 14 residues. CDR3 bases: TGTGCCAGCACCACACAGGGGGCGCACACTGAAGCTTTCTTT. This translates into CASTTQGAHTEAFF.

Regarding this clone: This sample includes further DNA sequences coding for the same CDR3. The chain uses TRBV18 and TRBJ2-7; 8 positions match TRBD1. The germline CDR1 and CDR2 sequences are KGHSH and LQKENI. With 6 bases clipped from V and 5 bases from J, the junction kept 3 bases outside the gene matches. This CDR3 comprises 12 residues. CDR3 sequence: CASSPDRDEQYF. The CDR3 DNA sequence: TGTGCCAGCTCTCCGGACAGGGACGAGCAGTACTTC.

The chain links TRBV2 to TRBJ1-6, with 8 bases matching TRBD1. The CDR3 runs 14 residues. Germline trimming cut 8 bases from V and 8 bases from J; bases unmatched to any gene: 8. Germline V CDR1 and CDR2: SNHLY, FYNNEI. The CDR3 nucleotides are TGTGCCAGCGGTTTGACAGGGGTGGATTCACCCCTCCACTTT. As protein: CASGLTGVDSPLHF. The variable domain in full, with the rest retrieved from reference TRBV2 and TRBJ1-6, is EPEVTQTPSHQVTQMGQEVILRCVPISNHLYFYWYRQILGQKVEFLVSFYNNEISEKSEIFDDQFSVERPDGSNFTLKIRSTKLEDSAMYFCASGLTGVDSPLHFGNGTRLTVT.

This clone showed up just a few times. This chain uses TRBV6-6 with TRBJ2-3, with D possibly matching TRBD2 (5 bases). Between the trimmed V and J ends, which lost 2 bases and 4 bases, there was a span of 10 bases. CDR1 MNHNY and CDR2 SVGAGI come from the germline V gene (reference sequence). The CDR3 runs to 14 residues. CDR3 residues: CASSYEGWADTQYF. The CDR3 DNA is TGTGCCAGCAGTTACGAGGGTTGGGCAGATACGCAGTATTTT.

This rearrangement joins TRBV4-2 to TRBJ1-6; 7 nucleotides line up with TRBD1. This CDR3 has 18 amino acids. The V segment lost 0 bases and the J segment 3 bases; nucleotides outside the gene matches: 8. The germline CDR1 and CDR2 sequences are LGHNA and YNFKEQ. Written as DNA, the CDR3 is TGTGCCAGCAGCCAAGAGCGAAGACAGGGCCTCTATAATTCACCCCTCCACTTT. Translation gives CASSQERRQGLYNSPLHF.

The V gene is TRBV30, the J gene TRBJ1-6; D might be TRBD1 (6 bases). The CDR3 loop spans 12 amino acids. Trimming removed 8 bases from V and 9 bases from J, with 14 bases in between. Germline CDR1 GTSNPN, CDR2 SVGIG (reference sequence). The CDR3 loop reads CAHGRGGSPLHF. The CDR3 bases are TGTGCCCATGGAAGGGGGGGTTCACCCCTCCACTTT.

This clone was seen a few times. V gene TRBV30 combines with J gene TRBJ1-1; tentatively, D is TRBD1 (5 bases). V was clipped by 0 bases and J by 4 bases, with 9 bases between them. Germline V lookup: CDR1 GTSNPN, CDR2 SVGIG (reference sequence). CDR3 length equals 13 residues. CDR3 DNA: TGTGCCTGGAGTGTAAATCAGGGCACTGAAGCTTTCTTT. This sequence encodes CAWSVNQGTEAFF.

The chain recombines TRBV6-4 with TRBJ2-7, with D possibly TRBD1 on 5 matching bases. V shed 3 bases and J shed 3 bases, with 15 bases lying between them. CDR1 is MRHNA, CDR2 SNTAGT, per germline. The CDR3 contains 15 residues. DNA for the CDR3: TGTGCCAGCAGTGAGCACCCGACAGCCCACTACGAGCAGTACTTC. This gives the protein CASSEHPTAHYEQYF.

This chain connects TRBV7-9 to TRBJ2-1; TRBD2 matches at 12 bases. The length of the CDR3 is 15 residues. The junction had 1 base not matched to a gene; V was cut back by 3 bases and J by 4 bases. Germline assignment: CDR1 SEHNR and CDR2 FQNEAQ (reference sequence). The CDR3, as DNA: TGTGCCAGCAGCTTCGGACTAGCGGGGTACAATGAGCAGTTCTTC. Residues: CASSFGLAGYNEQFF. The full variable domain, completed using reference TRBV7-9 and TRBJ2-1, is DTGVSQNPRHKITKRGQNVTFRCDPISEHNRLYWYRQTLGQGPEFLTYFQNEAQLEKSRLLSDRFSAERPKGSFSTLEIQRTEQGDSAMYLCASSFGLAGYNEQFFGPGTRLTVL.

This clone has just a few counts. This chain joins TRBV28 and TRBJ1-2; perhaps TRBD1 as D (6 bases). The germline V gene encodes CDR1 MDHEN and CDR2 SYDVKM. This CDR3 contains 14 residues. Trimming left V 5 bases short and J 3 bases short, with 13 bases between. In nucleotides, the CDR3 is TGTGCCAGCAGTATCCCCAGGGGAGACTATGGCTACACCTTC. As protein: CASSIPRGDYGYTF.

The rearrangement joins TRBV25-1 to TRBJ2-3; D uncertain. There are 13 residues in the CDR3. V shed 3 bases and J shed 4 bases, with 8 bases lying between them. Germline V gene lookup returns CDR1 MGHDK and CDR2 SYGVNS. As DNA, the CDR3 is TGTGCCAGCAGTGAGGGTGCGGCAGATACGCAGTATTTT. This translates into CASSEGAADTQYF.

This clone was recorded a few times. The gene calls are TRBV6-5 and TRBJ2-5; D gene uncertain. The CDR3 is 13 residues long. Looked up from germline, CDR1 is MNHEY and CDR2 is SVGAGI. V gave up 0 bases and J gave up 3 bases, with 5 bases separating them. The CDR3 DNA reads TGTGCCAGCAGTTACTCCCTAGAAGAGACCCAGTACTTC. Residues: CASSYSLEETQYF.

V is TRBV5-1 and J is TRBJ2-3, with TRBD2 matching 12 bases. Germline-derived CDR1 and CDR2 are SGHRS and YFSETQ. J lost 2 bases, V lost 3 bases, and 4 bases had no gene match. The length of the CDR3 is 16 residues. This CDR3 reads CASSSTSGGSTDTQYF. CDR3 sequence (DNA): TGCGCCAGCAGCTCTACTAGCGGGGGGTCCACAGATACGCAGTATTTT.

This clone was detected a few times. The chain couples TRBV4-3 to TRBJ1-2, with TRBD1 identical over 7 bases. Germline CDR1 reads LGHNA; CDR2 reads YSLEER. The CDR3 contains 15 residues. After removal of 0 bases from V and 4 bases from J, the junction contained 5 bases not matched to a gene. CDR3 sequence (DNA): TGCGCCAGCAGCCAAGAGACGGGACAGTCCTATGGCTACACCTTC. Translation gives CASSQETGQSYGYTF.

This clone has more than one count but fewer than ten. This chain uses TRBV7-2 with TRBJ2-5; no clear D gene. This CDR3 contains 13 residues. The germline gives CDR1 SGHTA, CDR2 FQGNSA. The germline V and J ends were trimmed by 5 bases and 8 bases, with 15 bases remaining between them. This chain's CDR3 is CASSPGYALTQYF. The CDR3 bases are TGTGCCAGCAGCCCGGGTTATGCGTTAACCCAGTACTTC.

The chain is built from TRBV5-1 and TRBJ2-7; D possibly corresponds to TRBD2 (8 bases). CDR1 is SGHRS and CDR2 is YFSETQ in the germline V gene. V was shortened by 4 bases and J by 1 base, with 15 bases between the two germline ends. The CDR3 consists of 15 residues. CDR3 bases: TGCGCCAGCAGCCTGACAGGGACTAGATCCTACGAGCAGTACTTC. This codes for CASSLTGTRSYEQYF.